These 28 T cell receptor beta chains originate from one sample sequenced in a study of beta chain features in type 1 diabetes. The authors reverse transcribed all of the isolated RNA, so sequencing captured expressed TCRB transcripts. The assay was immunoSEQ multiplex PCR, and TCRdb's table has in-frame clones only and misses some. The repertoire holds roughly 610,000 clones, about a sixth seen once, with around 0.095% in the top ten. Sequencing was carried out using naive CD4+ T cells from blood. These receptors were taken from a man aged 18 to 35 in good health.

The rearrangement links TRBV6-5 to TRBJ1-1; TRBD1 might be the D (6 bases). This CDR3 is built from 15 residues. Germline lookup yields CDR1 MNHEY and CDR2 SVGAGI. Trimming removed 3 bases from V and 5 bases from J, with 16 bases in between. CDR3 nucleotides: TGTGCCAGCAGTTATGCGGGGGCGTTAGGGACTGAAGCTTTCTTT. As protein: CASSYAGALGTEAFF.

J is TRBJ2-1 and V is TRBV27, with 12 bases lining up with TRBD2. This CDR3 contains 16 residues. The V and J ends lost 5 bases and 6 bases, in that order; junction bases with no gene match: 8. CDR1 is MNHEY and CDR2 is SMNVEV in the germline V gene (reference sequence). CDR3 sequence: CASSQRLAGASNEQFF. CDR3 DNA sequence: TGTGCCAGCAGTCAAAGACTAGCGGGAGCTTCCAATGAGCAGTTCTTC.

The table lists this clone with a few counts. J is TRBJ2-7 and V is TRBV15; D is perhaps TRBD1 or TRBD2 (6 bases each). This CDR3 is built from 15 residues. Germline assignment: CDR1 LNHNV and CDR2 YYDKDF (reference sequence). Trimming removed 0 bases from V and 2 bases from J, with 11 bases in between. CDR3 in DNA: TGTGCCACCAGCAGAGATCCGGGGGCTGCCTACGAGCAGTACTTC. Translation: CATSRDPGAAYEQYF.

This chain links TRBV20-1 with TRBJ1-1; no reliable D call. The V gene's germline CDR1 is DFQATT and CDR2 SNEGSKA (reference sequence). CDR3 length: 11 amino acids. V shed 6 bases and J shed 11 bases, with 16 bases lying between them. As DNA, the CDR3 is TGCAGTGCCCACCTTGGTAGTGACGCTTTCTTT. This sequence encodes CSAHLGSDAFF.

Here the CDR3 reads CAISESEVLRAKNIQYF. CDR3 DNA sequence: TGTGCCATCAGTGAGTCGGAGGTTCTCCGAGCCAAAAACATTCAGTACTTC. The chain is built from TRBV10-3 and TRBJ2-4; D is perhaps TRBD2 (5 bases). The germline V and J ends were trimmed by 0 bases and 0 bases, with 12 bases remaining between them. CDR1 and CDR2 from the germline V gene are ENHRY and SYGVKD. The CDR3 runs to 17 residues.

Only a few counts were recorded for this clone. This chain connects TRBV7-3 to TRBJ1-4; TRBD1 is a possible D gene (5 bases). V was pared by 2 bases and J by 3 bases, with 19 bases between. The CDR3 is 18 residues long. Germline-derived CDR1 and CDR2 are SGHTA and FQGTGA. This CDR3 is CASSLPSRGGQPNEKLFF. In nucleotides, the CDR3 is TGTGCCAGCAGCTTACCATCCCGGGGGGGTCAGCCTAATGAAAAACTGTTTTTT.

J is TRBJ2-1 and V is TRBV5-1; a weak D match, TRBD2 (6 bases). V gave up 1 base and J gave up 7 bases, with 12 bases separating them. This CDR3 has 14 residues. The germline gives CDR1 SGHRS, CDR2 YFSETQ. The CDR3 sequence: CASSLLPGGNEQFF. The CDR3 DNA reads as TGCGCCAGCAGCTTGCTTCCTGGGGGGAATGAGCAGTTCTTC.

This chain connects TRBV6-5 to TRBJ2-1; D is undetermined. From germline, CDR1 is MNHEY and CDR2 SVGAGI. The CDR3 is made up of 14 amino acids. Trimming removed 6 bases at V and 0 bases at J, with 9 bases between. The CDR3 protein is CASRRFLSYNEQFF. CDR3 nucleotide sequence: TGTGCCAGCAGGAGGTTCCTCTCCTACAATGAGCAGTTCTTC.

This clone was picked up a small number of times. The V call is TRBV14, the J call TRBJ2-1; 7 bases are a match to TRBD2. With 4 bases clipped from V and 5 bases from J, the junction kept 11 bases outside the gene matches. Germline loops: CDR1 SGHDN, CDR2 FVKESK. The CDR3 has 16 residues. Here the CDR3 DNA reads TGTGCCAGCAGCCCTTACCGACTAGCCAAAAACAATGAGCAGTTCTTC. Translating gives CASSPYRLAKNNEQFF.

The chain's CDR3 is CASSPTLGGTGDNQPQHF. CDR3 sequence (DNA): TGTGCCAGCAGCCCCACCCTCGGGGGGACAGGGGACAATCAGCCCCAGCATTTT. V and J are TRBV7-2 and TRBJ1-5; 10 bases match TRBD1. The CDR3 spans 18 residues. V shed 5 bases and J 3 bases; nucleotides not matched to a gene: 13. From germline, CDR1 is SGHTA and CDR2 FQGNSA. The full variable domain, in which reference TRBV7-2 and TRBJ1-5 provide the parts outside the CDR3, is GAGVSQSPSNKVTEKGKDVELRCDPISGHTALYWYRQSLGQGLEFLIYFQGNSAPDKSGLPSDRFSAERTGGSVSTLTIQRTQQEDSAVYLCASSPTLGGTGDNQPQHFGDGTRLSIL.

The V gene is TRBV19, the J gene TRBJ2-1, with 10 bases matching TRBD2. V was pared by 9 bases and J by 5 bases, with 10 bases of the junction left unmatched. CDR3 length equals 15 residues. Germline loops: CDR1 LNHDA, CDR2 SQIVND (reference sequence). For the CDR3, the DNA is TGTGCCAGCAGGCCCCAGCGGGGGGGCCACAATGAGCAGTTCTTC. Protein sequence: CASRPQRGGHNEQFF. The complete variable domain, with remaining parts taken from reference TRBV19 and TRBJ2-1, reads DGGITQSPKYLFRKEGQNVTLSCEQNLNHDAMYWYRQDPGQGLRLIYYSQIVNDFQKGDIAEGYSVSREKKESFPLTVTSAQKNPTAFYLCASRPQRGGHNEQFFGPGTRLTVL.

The table lists this clone with a few counts. V is TRBV9 and J is TRBJ2-3, with D maybe TRBD2 (7 bases). V lost 0 bases and J 4 bases, leaving 18 bases between the germline ends. CDR3 length equals 17 residues. Germline lookup yields CDR1 SGDLS and CDR2 YYNGEE. The CDR3 loop is CASSVAEGGAVADTQYF. CDR3 in DNA: TGTGCCAGCAGCGTAGCTGAGGGGGGGGCAGTGGCAGATACGCAGTATTTT.

This clone was detected only a few times. This chain joins TRBV30 and TRBJ2-5; 7 bases are a match to TRBD1. The J call is uncertain, as TRBJ2-7 better fits the DNA end. The germline gives CDR1 GTSNPN, CDR2 SVGIG (reference sequence). The CDR3 runs to 14 residues. DNA of the CDR3: TGTGCCTGGAGTGTTAGGGGGCGCACCTACGAGCAGTACTTC. The encoded protein is CAWSVRGRTYEQYF.

In its sample, this clone was seen a few times. The chain uses TRBV4-1 and TRBJ2-2; TRBD1 matches at 9 bases. The germline CDR1 and CDR2 sequences are MGHRA and YSYEKL. V dropped 4 bases and J dropped 6; count of bases not matched to a gene: 15. The CDR3 loop spans 18 amino acids. CDR3 in DNA: TGCGCCAGCAGCCTAAACATCCGGGACAGGGTGGGCTCCGGGGAGCTGTTTTTT. Translation gives CASSLNIRDRVGSGELFF.

This chain uses TRBV4-3 with TRBJ1-1, with D tentatively TRBD1 (5 bases). V shed 4 bases and J shed 3 bases, with 12 bases lying between them. The germline V gene has CDR1 LGHNA and CDR2 YSLEER. The CDR3 extends over 14 amino acids. The CDR3 bases are TGCGCCAGCAGCCCCTCCGACAGTCACACTGAAGCTTTCTTT. Translated: CASSPSDSHTEAFF.

The CDR3 loop is CAISIGQSYEQYF. The CDR3 DNA reads as TGTGCCATCAGTATCGGACAGAGCTACGAGCAGTACTTC. The chain carries TRBV10-3 and TRBJ2-7; D is possibly TRBD1 (6 bases). Trimming pared 5 bases from V and 3 bases from J, leaving 11 bases between. Germline V gene lookup returns CDR1 ENHRY and CDR2 SYGVKD. The CDR3 consists of 13 residues.

This clone was seen a handful of times. The chain has TRBV2 and TRBJ1-6; D unresolved. Germline V gene lookup returns CDR1 SNHLY and CDR2 FYNNEI. Trimming pared 1 base from V and 9 bases from J, leaving 13 bases between. CDR3 length equals 15 residues. The CDR3 DNA reads as TGTGCCAGCAGTGAAGAGGGCGGCTCAGTTTCACCCCTCCACTTT. This translates into CASSEEGGSVSPLHF.

V usage is TRBV29-1 and J usage is TRBJ1-2; D gene uncertain. Per germline, CDR1 SQVTM and CDR2 ANQGSEA. V shed 7 bases and J shed 3 bases, with 12 bases lying between them. The length of the CDR3 is 12 residues. The CDR3 coding sequence is TGCAGCGCCACTAACAGTTACTATGGCTACACCTTC. Amino acids: CSATNSYYGYTF.

This clone was counted a few times. The chain employs TRBV7-9 and TRBJ1-1, with TRBD1 matching over 12 bases. This CDR3 has 13 amino acids. The ends lost 1 base at V and 11 bases at J; junction bases unmatched: 2. Germline V CDR1 and CDR2: SEHNR, FQNEAQ (reference sequence). The CDR3 DNA follows: TGTGCCAGCAGCTTAGGGGGACAGGGGGCCGCTTTCTTT. Translating gives CASSLGGQGAAFF. The whole variable domain, filled in from reference TRBV7-9 and TRBJ1-1, reads DTGVSQNPRHKITKRGQNVTFRCDPISEHNRLYWYRQTLGQGPEFLTYFQNEAQLEKSRLLSDRFSAERPKGSFSTLEIQRTEQGDSAMYLCASSLGGQGAAFFGQGTRLTVV.

This clone was detected only a few times. The chain uses TRBV5-4 and TRBJ2-7; D might be TRBD2 (6 bases). Germline CDR1 reads SGHNT; CDR2 reads YYREEE (reference sequence). There are 13 residues in the CDR3. Trimming left V 4 bases short and J 6 bases short, with 14 bases between. CDR3 region: CASSPTSPAEQYF. As DNA, the CDR3 is TGTGCCAGCAGCCCAACTAGCCCCGCCGAGCAGTACTTC.

The chain is built from TRBV2 and TRBJ2-7, with a weak D call TRBD2 (6 bases). Germline-derived CDR1 and CDR2 are SNHLY and FYNNEI. CDR3 length: 14 residues. Trimming shortened V by 4 bases and J by 6 bases, and 16 bases separated the two germline ends. CDR3 amino acids: CASSVEEGVIEQYF. The CDR3 nucleotides are TGTGCCAGCAGTGTTGAGGAGGGAGTTATCGAGCAGTACTTC.

The chain uses TRBV7-2 and TRBJ2-4; 11 positions match TRBD2. Germline loops: CDR1 SGHTA, CDR2 FQGNSA. V lost 5 bases and J lost 0; bases outside the gene matches: 3. The CDR3 has 16 residues. The CDR3 DNA reads TGTGCCAGCAGCCCGGGGACTAGCGGAGCCAAAAACATTCAGTACTTC. Its protein product is CASSPGTSGAKNIQYF.

This sequence joins TRBV25-1 and TRBJ1-4; the D gene is possibly TRBD1 (6 bases). The CDR3 contains 14 residues. Trimming took off 8 bases at V and 10 bases at J, with 20 bases between the two ends. CDR1 is MGHDK and CDR2 is SYGVNS in the germline V gene. The CDR3 coding sequence is TGTGCCAGCGGAAGTGGGGGGCTCGACGGAAAACTGTTTTTT. Amino acid sequence: CASGSGGLDGKLFF. The full variable domain, rest sourced from reference TRBV25-1 and TRBJ1-4, is EADIYQTPRYLVIGTGKKITLECSQTMGHDKMYWYQQDPGMELHLIHYSYGVNSTEKGDLSSESTVSRIRTEHFPLTLESARPSHTSQYLCASGSGGLDGKLFFGSGTQLSVL.

This clone was seen a handful of times. This chain uses TRBV5-4 with TRBJ2-1, with 7 bases aligning to TRBD2. The CDR3 is 18 amino acids. Germline CDR1 is SGHNT and CDR2 is YYREEE (reference sequence). With 3 bases clipped from V and 4 bases from J, the junction kept 16 bases outside the gene matches. DNA for the CDR3: TGTGCCAGCAGCTCCCGAGGGATTCAGCGGGGCGTGTACAATGAGCAGTTCTTC. Translation gives CASSSRGIQRGVYNEQFF.

This clone was counted between two and nine times. The chain uses TRBV11-2 and TRBJ2-3; D is ambiguous. Trimming left V 0 bases short and J 2 bases short, with 3 bases between. The germline gives CDR1 SGHAT, CDR2 FQNNGV. The CDR3 has 13 amino acids. The DNA of the CDR3 is TGTGCCAGCAGCTTAGATATCACAGATACGCAGTATTTT. This encodes CASSLDITDTQYF.

There are a few counts of this clone. The chain links TRBV18 to TRBJ1-5, with a weak D call TRBD1 (5 bases). This CDR3 is built from 13 residues. V lost 8 bases, J lost 6 bases, and 14 bases lay in between. From germline, CDR1 is KGHSH and CDR2 LQKENI. The CDR3 loop is CASLEGKGQPQHF. DNA for the CDR3: TGTGCCAGCCTCGAGGGGAAGGGTCAGCCCCAGCATTTT.

The chain is built from TRBV7-2 and TRBJ2-3; 10 bases map to TRBD2. Trimming cost V 3 bases and J 4 bases; bases outside gene matches: 1. Looked up from germline, CDR1 is SGHTA and CDR2 is FQGNSA. This CDR3 has 14 residues. CDR3 amino acids: CASSFGLAADTQYF. The CDR3 DNA reads TGTGCCAGCAGCTTCGGACTAGCGGCAGATACGCAGTATTTT. Full variable domain (outside the CDR3, taken from reference TRBV7-2 and TRBJ2-3): GAGVSQSPSNKVTEKGKDVELRCDPISGHTALYWYRQSLGQGLEFLIYFQGNSAPDKSGLPSDRFSAERTGGSVSTLTIQRTQQEDSAVYLCASSFGLAADTQYFGPGTRLTVL.

V usage is TRBV7-7 and J usage is TRBJ2-2, with a possible D match to TRBD1 (5 bases). This CDR3 comprises 13 residues. Germline CDR1 SSHAT, CDR2 FNYEAQ (reference sequence). Between the trimmed V and J ends, which lost 6 bases and 6 bases, there was a span of 11 bases. CDR3 nucleotides: TGTGCCAGCAGTTCACAGGTTGCCGGGGAGCTGTTTTTT. The encoded protein is CASSSQVAGELFF.